One sample yielded the 18 T cell receptor beta chains listed below, sequenced in a study of blood T cell repertoires in COVID-19. Some clones are missing from TCRdb's copy, which holds only in-frame ones; the method was immunoSEQ multiplex PCR. The sample contains approximately 200,000 clones, around 88% of which appear only once. The sample consisted of PBMCs or T cells enriched from blood (not recorded which). The receptor set was obtained from a woman between 25 and 40 years old who had been exposed to COVID-19.

The CDR3 DNA follows: TGTGCCAGCAGCACGGGACAGGGCGACCCCAGGGAGCAGTACTTC. It specifies CASSTGQGDPREQYF. The gene calls are TRBV21-1 and TRBJ2-7; the table gives TRBD1 as D, unverified against the DNA. TRBV21-1 is recorded as a pseudogene. CDR3 size: 15 residues.

The V and J genes are TRBV21-1 and TRBJ2-7; the table's D gene call, TRBD2, was not cross checked with the DNA. TRBV21-1 is a known pseudogene. This CDR3 contains 11 residues. CDR3 coding DNA: TGTGCCAGCAGGGCAGCCCGAGAGGGGTACTTC. It yields the protein CASRAAREGYF.

CDR3 amino acids: CAWSWRGSPLHF. CDR3 nucleotides: TGTGCCTGGAGTTGGAGGGGTTCACCCCTCCACTTT. The rearrangement uses TRBV30 and TRBJ1-6; maybe TRBD1 (5 bases). CDR3 length: 12 amino acids. Germline CDR1 GTSNPN, CDR2 SVGIG (reference sequence). V was clipped by 2 bases and J by 9 bases, with 8 bases between them.

CDR3 DNA: TGTGCCAGTAGTATGCAGGGGGCAATGGGCACAGATACGCAGTATTTT. Its protein is CASSMQGAMGTDTQYF. The chain recombines TRBV19 with TRBJ2-3; 8 bases map to TRBD1. This CDR3 is built from 16 residues. From germline, CDR1 is LNHDA and CDR2 SQIVND (reference sequence). With 3 bases clipped from V and 1 base from J, the junction kept 6 bases outside the gene matches.

V usage is TRBV2 and J usage is TRBJ2-7, with D possibly matching TRBD2 (6 bases). The CDR3 is 14 residues long. Germline V gives CDR1 SNHLY, CDR2 FYNNEI. V lost 0 bases and J 7 bases, leaving 13 bases between the germline ends. This CDR3 reads CASSEAGGRTEQYF. The DNA for the CDR3 is TGTGCCAGCAGTGAAGCGGGAGGAAGGACAGAGCAGTACTTC.

V is TRBV27 and J is TRBJ2-3; TRBD2 might be the D (5 bases). The CDR3 consists of 13 residues. Trimming left V 2 bases short and J 4 bases short, with 7 bases between. Germline V gene lookup returns CDR1 MNHEY and CDR2 SMNVEV (reference sequence). Here the CDR3 reads CASSLEGADTQYF. In nucleotides, the CDR3 is TGTGCCAGCAGTTTAGAGGGTGCAGATACGCAGTATTTT.

This clone was picked up one time. CDR3 protein: CASSLAGGPYEQYF. DNA of the CDR3: TGTGCCAGCAGCCTAGCGGGGGGGCCCTACGAGCAGTACTTC. V gene TRBV3-1 (or the pseudogene TRBV3-2) combines with J gene TRBJ2-7; 11 nucleotides align to TRBD2. Germline V lookup: CDR1 LGHDT, CDR2 YNNKEL (reference sequence). The V and J ends lost 4 bases and 2 bases, in that order; junction bases with no gene match: 1. The CDR3 totals 14 residues.

V gene TRBV27 combines with J gene TRBJ1-4; D gene ambiguous. Looked up from germline, CDR1 is MNHEY and CDR2 is SMNVEV (reference sequence). Between the trimmed V and J ends, which lost 8 bases and 7 bases, there was a span of 17 bases. The CDR3 is 14 residues long. CDR3: CASGGSGKIEKLFF. As DNA, the CDR3 is TGTGCCAGCGGCGGCTCGGGAAAGATTGAAAAACTGTTTTTT.

The chain uses TRBV30 and TRBJ1-4, with D hard to call. Germline V gives CDR1 GTSNPN, CDR2 SVGIG (reference sequence). Trimming took off 1 base at V and 4 bases at J, with 10 bases between the two ends. The CDR3 is 14 amino acids. CDR3 sequence: CAWSAGIFNEKLFF. For the CDR3, the DNA is TGTGCCTGGAGTGCAGGCATTTTTAATGAAAAACTGTTTTTT.

Only one count was recorded for this clone. The V call is TRBV14, the J call TRBJ1-1; D not certain. Trimming took off 1 base at V and 0 bases at J, with 9 bases between the two ends. Germline V lookup: CDR1 SGHDN, CDR2 FVKESK. The CDR3 is 15 amino acids. The CDR3 coding sequence is TGTGCCAGCAGCCAAGGGTCAGAAATGAACACTGAAGCTTTCTTT. It is translated as CASSQGSEMNTEAFF.

The gene calls are TRBV7-8 and TRBJ1-4, with TRBD1 as a possible D gene (6 bases). Per germline, CDR1 SGHVS and CDR2 FQNEAQ. Trimming shortened V by 1 base and J by 8 bases, and 17 bases separated the two germline ends. The CDR3 extends over 16 amino acids. This CDR3 reads CASSLVRGGLVEKLFF. CDR3 DNA sequence: TGTGCCAGCAGCTTAGTTCGGGGGGGCCTTGTCGAAAAACTGTTTTTT.

The chain has TRBV10-2 and TRBJ1-5; TRBD1 matches 8 bases. Germline lookup yields CDR1 WSHSY and CDR2 SAAADI. The CDR3 consists of 14 residues. The trim removed 7 bases at V and 2 bases at J, leaving 4 bases unmatched. CDR3 in amino acids: CASNPGQGNQPQHF. Written as DNA, the CDR3 is TGCGCCAGCAATCCGGGACAGGGCAATCAGCCCCAGCATTTT.

This clone was observed a few times. The chain is built from TRBV24-1 and TRBJ2-3; 7 bases agree with TRBD2. Germline V gives CDR1 KGHDR, CDR2 SFDVKD. V was pared by 7 bases and J by 1 base, with 7 bases of the junction left unmatched. The CDR3 is made up of 15 amino acids. The CDR3 region is CATSTGLVRTDTQYF. Written as DNA, the CDR3 is TGTGCCACCAGCACAGGACTAGTTCGCACAGATACGCAGTATTTT.

The table lists this clone with a few counts. In DNA, the CDR3 is TGTGCCAGTTCGGGGGCAACTAATGAAAAACTGTTTTTT. Its protein product is CASSGATNEKLFF. V is TRBV19 and J is TRBJ1-4; tentative D call: TRBD1 (5 bases). The length of the CDR3 is 13 residues. CDR1 is LNHDA and CDR2 is SQIVND in the germline V gene (reference sequence). V lost 8 bases, J lost 0 bases, and 7 bases lay in between.

This chain joins TRBV29-1 and TRBJ1-2; a possible D gene is TRBD1 (5 bases). The CDR3 loop spans 13 amino acids. From germline, CDR1 is SQVTM and CDR2 ANQGSEA. V was trimmed by 7 bases and J by 0 bases, leaving 12 bases between them. The CDR3 coding sequence is TGCAGCGCCATGGTAGGGGCTAACTATGGCTACACCTTC. The encoded protein is CSAMVGANYGYTF. The entire variable domain, with the rest obtained from reference TRBV29-1 and TRBJ1-2, is as follows: SAVISQKPSRDICQRGTSLTIQCQVDSQVTMMFWYRQQPGQSLTLIATANQGSEATYESGFVIDKFPISRPNLTFSTLTVSNMSPEDSSIYLCSAMVGANYGYTFGSGTRLTVV.

The gene calls are TRBV9 and TRBJ1-5, with D unclear. Looked up from germline, CDR1 is SGDLS and CDR2 is YYNGEE. Trimming stripped 0 bases from V and 2 bases from J, with 3 bases between. The CDR3 contains 13 residues. The CDR3 region is CASSVAGNQPQHF. CDR3 nucleotide sequence: TGTGCCAGCAGCGTAGCGGGCAATCAGCCCCAGCATTTT.

This clone was counted a few times. The chain is built from TRBV6-4 and TRBJ2-2; D may be TRBD1 (6 bases). From germline, CDR1 is MRHNA and CDR2 SNTAGT. The CDR3 runs 14 residues. Trimming took off 4 bases at V and 4 bases at J, with 10 bases between the two ends. In nucleotides, the CDR3 is TGTGCCAGCAGTGTGACAGGACGCACCGGGGAGCTGTTTTTT. This codes for CASSVTGRTGELFF.

A remark on this clone: Other nucleotide sequences from this sample produce the same CDR3. This chain uses TRBV24-1 with TRBJ2-1; the match to TRBD2 covers 15 bases. Germline V gene data show CDR1 as KGHDR and CDR2 as SFDVKD. The CDR3 runs 16 residues. V lost 4 bases to trimming and J lost 6 bases; unmatched junction nucleotides: 3. CDR3 sequence reads: CATSDPGLAGGNEQFF. CDR3 sequence (DNA): TGTGCCACCAGTGACCCGGGACTAGCGGGGGGCAATGAGCAGTTCTTC.